This TCR beta chain was sequenced for a study of shared clonotypes between healthy human individuals. Whole-study results and caveats: Generally, estimated richness proved larger in naive subsets than it did in memory subsets.

In germline, CDR1 is MNHNY, CDR2 SVGAGI (reference sequence). V trimming: 7 bases; J trimming: 7 bases; junction bases outside the gene matches: 12. The length of the CDR3 is 16 residues. In the naive CD8 group, cells lacked CD45RO and were positively selected for CCR7, so terminally differentiated effector memory CD45RA+ cells were left out. As to this clone: Its antigen remains unknown.

Genomic DNA belonging to each subset was distributed in equal measure over several immunoSEQ plates. The data were produced by immunoSEQ multiplex PCR, yet TCRdb's version contains in-frame clones alone and is incomplete. Counted here are about 2 million clones, about 95% occurring once; the ten biggest clones make up approximately 1.2%. This clonotype originated in a man aged 18 to 29 in good health. This chain connects TRBV6-6 to TRBJ2-1, with TRBD2 matching 11 bases. The specimen sequenced was naive CD8+ T cells sorted from blood. CDR3 loop: CASTSSPSGGSNEQFF. CDR3 nucleotides: TGTGCCAGCACCTCGTCTCCTAGCGGGGGGTCGAATGAGCAGTTCTTC.